Presented here are 20 T cell receptor beta chains from one specimen sequenced in a study of CD8+CD57+ T cells in acquired aplastic anemia. Genomic DNA constituted the template upon which TCR beta VDJ and CDR3 profiling was performed. One entry per CDR3 protein results from TCRdb running MiXCR on the reads. The sample has roughly 190,000 distinct CDR3 sequences, roughly half seen once. Sequencing was performed on sorted CD4+, CD8+, or CD8+CD57+ T cells (not recorded which) from PBMCs. The receptor set was obtained from a human donor in good health, serving as a control.

V usage is TRBV5-1 and J usage is TRBJ1-2, with 9 positions matching TRBD1. CDR1 and CDR2 (germline): SGHRS, YFSETQ. The junction had 8 bases not matched to a gene; V was cut back by 3 bases and J by 8 bases. The CDR3 runs 14 residues. CDR3: CASSSPGQGGGYTF. As DNA, the CDR3 is TGCGCCAGCAGCTCCCCGGGACAGGGTGGAGGCTACACCTTC. The full variable domain, in which reference TRBV5-1 and TRBJ1-2 provide the parts outside the CDR3, is KAGVTQTPRYLIKTRGQQVTLSCSPISGHRSVSWYQQTPGQGLQFLFEYFSETQRNKGNFPGRFSGRQFSNSRSEMNVSTLELGDSALYLCASSSPGQGGGYTFGSGTRLTVV.

J is TRBJ2-5 and V is TRBV7-2; TRBD1 matches 8 bases. This CDR3 region has 13 residues. CDR1 SGHTA and CDR2 FQGNSA come from the germline V gene. J lost 13 bases, V lost 5 bases, and 12 bases had no gene match. CDR3 nucleotides: TGTGCCAGCAGCCAAGGGGACAGGTTCATCCCGTACTTC. Translated: CASSQGDRFIPYF.

This clonotype was found a few times. A much larger clone lies one base from this, so it may be a read error. The V and J genes are TRBV4-2 and TRBJ1-2, with 11 bases fitting TRBD1. Looked up from germline, CDR1 is LGHNA and CDR2 is YNFKEQ. The CDR3 contains 17 residues. Losses at the gene ends were 1 base for V and 5 bases for J; bases not matched to a gene: 9. CDR3 amino acids: CASSQGTLGQGVYGYTF. The DNA for the CDR3 is TGTGCCAGCAGCCAAGGGACGTTGGGACAGGGGGTTTATGGCTACACCTTC.

This clonotype was recorded many times. The chain carries TRBV4-2 and TRBJ2-1; the D gene is possibly TRBD2 (6 bases). The CDR3 runs to 17 residues. The germline gives CDR1 LGHNA, CDR2 YNFKEQ. V dropped 0 bases and J dropped 0 bases, with 12 bases sitting between them. The CDR3 region has the DNA TGTGCCAGCAGCCAAGATCGCGGAGGGAGCTCCTACAATGAGCAGTTCTTC. Amino acids: CASSQDRGGSSYNEQFF.

This chain uses TRBV25-1 with TRBJ2-7; TRBD1 is a possible D gene (6 bases). The germline V gene has CDR1 MGHDK and CDR2 SYGVNS. Trimming stripped 1 base from V and 4 bases from J, with 8 bases between. The CDR3 loop spans 13 amino acids. The CDR3: CASSEWDKYEQYF. In DNA form, the CDR3 reads TGTGCCAGCAGTGAATGGGACAAGTACGAGCAGTACTTC.

The V and J genes are TRBV9 and TRBJ1-5; maybe TRBD1 (5 bases). CDR3 length: 15 amino acids. Germline V gene lookup returns CDR1 SGDLS and CDR2 YYNGEE. The V end lost 0 bases, the J end lost 5 bases, and 12 bases lay between the germline ends. CDR3 in amino acids: CASSVDGTFHQPQHF. As DNA, the CDR3 is TGTGCCAGCAGCGTAGATGGGACCTTCCATCAGCCCCAGCATTTT.

The chain uses TRBV7-6 and TRBJ2-1, with D possibly matching TRBD2 (6 bases). Trimming cost V 5 bases and J 7 bases, with 15 bases left between them. The CDR3 loop spans 14 amino acids. Germline CDR1 is SGHVS and CDR2 is FNYEAQ. The CDR3 protein is CASSQVLAANEQFF. CDR3 DNA: TGTGCCAGCAGCCAAGTTTTAGCGGCTAATGAGCAGTTCTTC. The full variable domain, completed using reference TRBV7-6 and TRBJ2-1, is GAGVSQSPRYKVTKRGQDVALRCDPISGHVSLYWYRQALGQGPEFLTYFNYEAQQDKSGLPNDRFSAERPEGSISTLTIQRTEQRDSAMYRCASSQVLAANEQFFGPGTRLTVL.

In regard to this clonotype: One junction end does not reproduce the germline sequence, and a read error may be involved. The V call is TRBV7-7, the J call TRBJ2-5; possible D gene TRBD1, 7 bases. CDR3 length equals 15 residues. Per the germline V gene, CDR1 is SSHAT and CDR2 is FNYEAQ (reference sequence). As DNA, the CDR3 is TGTGCTAGCAGCTTAGGGGGGACAGATCAAGAGACCCAGTACTTC. This codes for CASSLGGTDQETQYF.

The J gene is TRBJ2-7, the V gene TRBV7-8; D tentatively reads TRBD1 or TRBD2 (5 bases each). Per the germline V gene, CDR1 is SGHVS and CDR2 is FQNEAQ. V lost 1 base and J 3 bases, leaving 13 bases between the germline ends. The CDR3 loop spans 15 amino acids. CDR3 nucleotide sequence: TGTGCCAGCAGCTTAGGCCTCGGGGACGGCTACGAGCAGTACTTC. Its translation is CASSLGLGDGYEQYF.

This clonotype was picked up many times. This chain links TRBV19 with TRBJ2-3; D call uncertain. The CDR3 loop spans 13 amino acids. Germline V gene lookup returns CDR1 LNHDA and CDR2 SQIVND (reference sequence). V was pared by 6 bases and J by 2 bases, with 9 bases between. The CDR3 loop is CASRRTNTDTQYF. The CDR3 DNA reads TGTGCCAGTAGGCGGACCAACACAGATACGCAGTATTTT. Filled out from reference TRBV19 and TRBJ2-3, the complete variable domain reads DGGITQSPKYLFRKEGQNVTLSCEQNLNHDAMYWYRQDPGQGLRLIYYSQIVNDFQKGDIAEGYSVSREKKESFPLTVTSAQKNPTAFYLCASRRTNTDTQYFGPGTRLTVL.

This clonotype was found many times. The chain recombines TRBV5-6 with TRBJ1-6, with D uncertain. Per the germline V gene, CDR1 is SGHDT and CDR2 is YYEEEE. The CDR3 is 16 residues long. V lost 1 base to trimming and J lost 7 bases, with 15 bases between them. This CDR3 is CASSLMVGSANSPLHF. Written as DNA, the CDR3 is TGTGCCAGCAGCTTGATGGTGGGCAGCGCAAATTCACCCCTCCACTTT.

The chain joins TRBV6-6 to TRBJ2-7; TRBD1 matches 7 bases. This CDR3 contains 12 residues. Trimming cost V 8 bases and J 2 bases; bases outside gene matches: 3. CDR1 and CDR2 from the germline V gene are MNHNY and SVGAGI (reference sequence). CDR3 loop: CASWDSTYEQYF. CDR3 DNA sequence: TGTGCCAGCTGGGACAGTACCTACGAGCAGTACTTC.

There are many counts of this clonotype. The CDR3: CASGGQGSNQPQHF. The CDR3 DNA reads TGTGCCAGCGGGGGACAGGGTAGCAATCAGCCCCAGCATTTT. The chain couples TRBV27 to TRBJ1-5; 9 positions agree with TRBD1. The CDR3 sequence is 14 residues long. Germline values: CDR1 MNHEY, CDR2 SMNVEV (reference sequence). The V and J ends lost 8 bases and 0 bases, in that order; junction bases with no gene match: 2.

The table lists this clonotype with many counts. The rearrangement joins TRBV10-3 to TRBJ1-2; D is unclear. With 4 bases removed from V and 6 bases from J, the gap between germline ends came to 6 bases. There are 11 residues in the CDR3. The germline CDR1 and CDR2 sequences are ENHRY and SYGVKD. Written as DNA, the CDR3 is TGTGCCATCAGTGGCGGGAATGGCTACACCTTC. Translated: CAISGGNGYTF.

In this sample, this clonotype turned up many times. The chain is built from TRBV6-1 and TRBJ1-2; perhaps TRBD1 as D (5 bases). Trimming pared 5 bases from V and 8 bases from J, leaving 15 bases between. Germline V gene data show CDR1 as MNHNS and CDR2 as SASEGT. This CDR3 contains 13 residues. CDR3 amino acids: CASSKGVREGYTF. DNA for the CDR3: TGTGCCAGCAGTAAAGGGGTGAGGGAGGGCTACACCTTC.

This clonotype has a count of ten or more. J is TRBJ1-5 and V is TRBV4-3; the D gene is possibly TRBD1 (5 bases). The CDR3 consists of 14 residues. V lost 1 base, J lost 6 bases, and 10 bases lay in between. The germline CDR1 and CDR2 sequences are LGHNA and YSLEER. The CDR3 is CASSQGWGVQPQHF. The CDR3 DNA reads TGCGCCAGCAGCCAAGGCTGGGGGGTTCAGCCCCAGCATTTT.

The J gene is TRBJ1-2, the V gene TRBV9; D unresolved. V lost 0 bases, J lost 8 bases, and 17 bases lay in between. This CDR3 contains 15 residues. From germline, CDR1 is SGDLS and CDR2 YYNGEE. The CDR3 region has the DNA TGTGCCAGCAGCGTAGAGGTTCGGAGGAAAGGAGGCTACACCTTC. Translation: CASSVEVRRKGGYTF.

The gene calls are TRBV19 and TRBJ1-5, with D possibly TRBD1 on 6 matching bases. The germline gives CDR1 LNHDA, CDR2 SQIVND (reference sequence). The CDR3 has 17 residues. The V and J ends lost 6 bases and 0 bases respectively, with 18 bases between them. This chain's CDR3 is CASSLTPGQYSNQPQHF. CDR3 nucleotide sequence: TGTGCCAGTAGCCTAACTCCGGGACAATATAGCAATCAGCCCCAGCATTTT.

This clonotype was counted ten times or more. The CDR3 here is CASSREGTWDTEAFF. In nucleotides, the CDR3 is TGCGCCAGCAGTCGGGAAGGGACCTGGGACACTGAAGCTTTCTTT. The chain recombines TRBV4-3 with TRBJ1-1, with a possible D match to TRBD1 (5 bases). V gave up 6 bases and J gave up 3 bases, with 17 bases separating them. Germline V gives CDR1 LGHNA, CDR2 YSLEER. There are 15 residues in the CDR3.

This clonotype was seen once. The rearrangement links TRBV11-2 to TRBJ2-7; 7 bases line up with TRBD1. Germline assignment: CDR1 SGHAT and CDR2 FQNNGV. The V and J ends lost 5 bases and 4 bases, in that order; junction bases with no gene match: 14. The CDR3 covers 16 residues. This CDR3 is CASSSKTGTDHYEQYF. The CDR3 bases are TGTGCCAGCAGCAGCAAAACCGGGACAGACCATTACGAGCAGTACTTC.